Shown below are 13 T cell receptor beta chains from a single sample sequenced in a study of blood T cell repertoires in COVID-19. Here immunoSEQ multiplex PCR was the method, and the copy in TCRdb shows in-frame clones only, minus some. The sample lists hundreds of thousands of clones, around 87% occurring once. The specimen was peripheral blood. All receptors come from a man between 65 and 80 years old with acute or convalescent COVID-19.

The gene calls are TRBV11-2 and TRBJ2-5; the D is unclear. Germline V lookup: CDR1 SGHAT, CDR2 FQNNGV. The CDR3 covers 12 residues. The V and J ends lost 4 bases and 13 bases respectively, with 16 bases between them. CDR3 DNA: TGTGCCAGCAGCTCCGGGTCGCCGACTGGGTACTTC. Its protein product is CASSSGSPTGYF.

This clone was counted a single time. This chain joins TRBV5-1 and TRBJ1-2, with TRBD1 as a possible D gene (5 bases). Germline-derived CDR1 and CDR2 are SGHRS and YFSETQ. The V end lost 4 bases, the J end lost 3 bases, and 13 bases lay between the germline ends. The CDR3 has 14 amino acids. CDR3: CASSGVGADYGYTF. The CDR3 DNA follows: TGCGCCAGCAGCGGGGTAGGGGCTGACTATGGCTACACCTTC.

The rearrangement uses TRBV5-1 and TRBJ2-7; D is possibly TRBD1 (6 bases). Germline V gene sequence: CDR1 SGHRS, CDR2 YFSETQ. This CDR3 spans 14 amino acids. Trimming removed 0 bases at V and 7 bases at J, with 14 bases between. The CDR3 DNA reads as TGCGCCAGCAGCTTGGCTGGGCGGACAGAAGAGCAGTACTTC. Translating gives CASSLAGRTEEQYF.

The V gene is TRBV7-3, the J gene TRBJ2-5; 8 bases are a match to TRBD2. The germline gives CDR1 SGHTA, CDR2 FQGTGA. Germline trimming cut 5 bases from V and 3 bases from J; bases unmatched to any gene: 8. The CDR3 totals 15 residues. CDR3: CASSSLAGPKETQYF. As DNA, the CDR3 is TGTGCCAGCAGCAGTTTAGCGGGGCCGAAAGAGACCCAGTACTTC.

This clone was seen a handful of times. This chain connects TRBV18 to TRBJ1-6; TRBD1 matches 9 bases. Germline trimming cut 6 bases from V and 7 bases from J; bases unmatched to any gene: 4. Per the germline V gene, CDR1 is KGHSH and CDR2 is LQKENI. There are 14 residues in the CDR3. Here the CDR3 reads CASSTGTGNSPLHF. The CDR3 DNA reads TGTGCCAGCTCGACCGGGACAGGGAATTCACCCCTCCACTTT. The whole variable domain, remainder taken from reference TRBV18 and TRBJ1-6, is NAGVMQNPRHLVRRRGQEARLRCSPMKGHSHVYWYRQLPEEGLKFMVYLQKENIIDESGMPKERFSAEFPKEGPSILRIQQVVRGDSAAYFCASSTGTGNSPLHFGNGTRLTVT.

This clone was observed a handful of times. The chain recombines TRBV3-1 (or the pseudogene TRBV3-2) with TRBJ1-6; maybe TRBD1 (6 bases). V shed 4 bases and J shed 4 bases, with 11 bases lying between them. From germline, CDR1 is LGHDT and CDR2 YNNKEL (reference sequence). This CDR3 has 15 amino acids. CDR3 in DNA: TGTGCCAGCAGCCTCCGGGACATTTATAATTCACCCCTCCACTTT. Translated: CASSLRDIYNSPLHF.

The chain joins TRBV9 to TRBJ1-2; a possible D gene is TRBD1 (5 bases). Trimming took 3 bases from V and 6 from J, leaving 21 bases between them. CDR1 is SGDLS, CDR2 YYNGEE, per germline. The CDR3 is 16 amino acids. CDR3 sequence: CASSEHPGRGTNGYTF. CDR3 bases: TGTGCCAGCAGCGAACACCCTGGGAGGGGAACAAATGGCTACACCTTC. Looking up the rest from reference TRBV9 and TRBJ1-2 gives the full variable domain: DSGVTQTPKHLITATGQRVTLRCSPRSGDLSVYWYQQSLDQGLQFLIQYYNGEERAKGNILERFSAQQFPDLHSELNLSSLELGDSALYFCASSEHPGRGTNGYTFGSGTRLTVV.

In its sample, this clone was seen a few times. The CDR3 region is CASSFRGAGNTIYF. CDR3 nucleotides: TGTGCCAGCAGCTTTCGGGGTGCTGGAAACACCATATATTTT. This sequence joins TRBV5-6 and TRBJ1-3, with no clear D. The V end was cut by 2 bases, the J end by 2 bases, with 8 bases between. Germline lookup yields CDR1 SGHDT and CDR2 YYEEEE. CDR3 size: 14 residues.

The chain has TRBV10-3 and TRBJ1-6; D is unclear. The germline V gene encodes CDR1 ENHRY and CDR2 SYGVKD. Trimming left V 6 bases short and J 7 bases short, with 16 bases between. The CDR3 sequence is 15 residues long. CDR3 DNA: TGTGCCATCAGACAGAACAACCGCGAGAATTCACCCCTCCACTTT. Translating gives CAIRQNNRENSPLHF.

The chain employs TRBV28 and TRBJ1-2; 10 bases agree with TRBD1. After removal of 6 bases from V and 8 bases from J, the junction contained 6 bases not matched to a gene. Germline V gene lookup returns CDR1 MDHEN and CDR2 SYDVKM. The CDR3 covers 13 residues. The CDR3 DNA follows: TGTGCCAGCAGCATGACAGGGGGCCGAGGCTACACCTTC. Translated: CASSMTGGRGYTF.

The chain has TRBV3-1 (or the pseudogene TRBV3-2) and TRBJ1-4, with TRBD1 identical over 7 bases. V trimming: 4 bases; J trimming: 7 bases; junction bases outside the gene matches: 6. There are 14 residues in the CDR3. Per the germline V gene, CDR1 is LGHDT and CDR2 is YNNKEL (reference sequence). The CDR3 DNA reads as TGTGCCAGCAGCCCCAGGGGGAATTCTGAAAAACTGTTTTTT. As protein: CASSPRGNSEKLFF.

The chain is built from TRBV5-4 and TRBJ2-6, with 7 bases aligning to TRBD1. The CDR3 contains 18 residues. Unmatched junction bases numbered 12, after V lost 4 bases and J lost 2 bases. Germline CDR1 reads SGHNT; CDR2 reads YYREEE (reference sequence). The CDR3 DNA follows: TGTGCCAGCAGCCCGGGACAGACCCTTTTGGCTGGGGCCAACGTCCTGACTTTC. Its translation: CASSPGQTLLAGANVLTF.

The V gene is TRBV25-1, the J gene TRBJ2-3, with 10 nucleotides matching TRBD2. The trim removed 4 bases at V and 8 bases at J, leaving 3 bases unmatched. CDR1 and CDR2 from the germline V gene are MGHDK and SYGVNS. The length of the CDR3 is 13 residues. The CDR3 DNA sequence: TGTGCCAGCAGTGCTAGCGGGAGAATTACGCAGTATTTT. This encodes CASSASGRITQYF.